The entry below describes one TCR beta chain. Its antigen remains unidentified. The germline gene is not matched at one end of the junction; a read error may be the cause. Building the TCR beta libraries relied on iRepertoire HTBI primers, and CDR3 regions underwent Arm-PCR. In the source study's methods: Among the samples, some 68 TRBV and around 13 TRBJ segments were identified. From the multiplex PCR reads, TCRdb called clonotypes with MiXCR, one entry per CDR3 protein. The V and J calls here are based on TCRdb, not the publication. This table has fewer than 450,000 distinct CDR3 sequences, roughly 20% appearing once. Noted time point: persistent/refractory GD, antithyroid drugs over 5 years with positive TRAb. RNA from PBMCs was the source of the TCR library. The germline CDR1 and CDR2 sequences are KGHSY and FQNENV. The CDR3 is 15 residues long. The data are from a study of regulatory T cells in long-lasting Graves disease. Study summary: A definition of persistent Graves' disease required over 5 years of antithyroid drugs plus positive TSH receptor antibodies. The study, taken as a whole, reports: Patients with persistent disease showed a bias toward TRBV28, TRBJ1-2 and TRBJ2-5. Those with persistent Graves' had less TCR diversity than newly diagnosed patients.

This rearrangement joins TRBV16 to TRBJ2-7, with 12 bases lining up with TRBD2. The sequencing here drew on peripheral blood mononuclear cells (PBMCs), taken when the disease was refractory, from a patient treated with antithyroid drugs. This clonotype was sampled from a female donor with Graves disease. The CDR3 coding sequence is TGTGCCGGCAGCCCCCGGACTAGCGGGATCCACGAGCAGTACTTC. Residues: CAGSPRTSGIHEQYF.